This T cell receptor beta chain was sequenced in a study of CXCR3-negative and CXCR3-positive naive CD8 T cells. Worth noting for this clonotype: The antigen is not known.

Study results and caveats: Relative to CXCR3-negative naive cells, CXCR3-positive naive cells had more hydrophobic TRB CDR3s.

The study made its TRB cDNA libraries by 5' RACE, adding UMI labels. TCRdb reanalyzed the 5' RACE reads and collapses them to one entry per CDR3 protein, without DNA. This table lists about 89,000 distinct CDR3 sequences. This CDR3 has 15 amino acids. From germline, CDR1 is SGHDN and CDR2 FVKESK. Sequenced sample: naive CXCR3+ CD8+ T cells from blood. Subset here: CD45RO-CCR7+CD27+CD95- naive CD8+ T cells expressing CXCR3 (TNR3+). This TCR was recovered from a human donor in good health. Some clones in this sample may be carry-over from other donors' samples. V is TRBV14 and J is TRBJ2-5. The CDR3: CASSLSGRNKETQYF.